This T cell receptor (beta chain) was profiled in a study of blood T cell repertoires in COVID-19. Overall study context: Material from acute and convalescent COVID-19 was sourced from the United States, Italy and Spain. Sources were T cells, B-cell-depleted T cells, or PBMCs; the material itself was cDNA or gDNA.

The data were produced by immunoSEQ multiplex PCR, yet TCRdb's version contains in-frame clones alone and is incomplete. The repertoire has 150,000 to 200,000 clones, approximately 81% of them found once; the top ten carry roughly a tenth. This CDR3 spans 15 amino acids. The V gene's germline CDR1 is SGHNT and CDR2 YYREEE (reference sequence). The V end lost 4 bases, the J end lost 0 bases, and 11 bases lay between the germline ends. V and J are TRBV5-4 and TRBJ1-3; a possible D gene is TRBD1 (5 bases). Sequences were obtained from peripheral blood. This receptor was obtained from a woman of 80 years or more with active or convalescent COVID-19. CDR3 amino acids: CASSGTGFSGNTIYF. CDR3 coding DNA: TGTGCCAGCAGCGGAACAGGTTTCTCTGGAAACACCATATATTTT.